Listed here are 26 T cell receptor beta chains from one sample, sequenced in a study of T cell responses to AZD1222 COVID-19 vaccine (dated by TCRdb to about 2021). The label giving this sample's time point can be read as: baseline before first vaccination. Library method: the immunoSEQ multiplex PCR assay. This is the immuneACCESS table as TCRdb keeps it, with only in-frame sequences that have V and J called. A part of the clones is gone; compared with another copy, unresolved V genes explain less than half, and the rest is unexplained. The sample table contains approximately 100,000 clones; only one count was recorded for 75% to 90% of them. Together, the top ten hold 8% to 9% of the sample. This material consisted of peripheral blood, taken on day 0 of AZD1222 vaccination. The receptors stem from an adult in good health.

This clone was recorded once. The chain joins TRBV28 to TRBJ2-7, with 10 bases identical to TRBD2. CDR3 size: 18 residues. Germline CDR1 MDHEN, CDR2 SYDVKM. V trimming: 4 bases; J trimming: 0 bases; junction bases outside the gene matches: 12. The CDR3 loop reads CASSSYLAGVWSSYEQYF. CDR3 sequence (DNA): TGTGCCAGCAGTTCCTATCTAGCGGGGGTCTGGAGCTCCTACGAGCAGTACTTC.

This chain connects TRBV18 to TRBJ1-4, with no clear D. This CDR3 has 13 amino acids. The V end was cut by 6 bases, the J end by 6 bases, with 11 bases between. Germline V gene data show CDR1 as KGHSH and CDR2 as LQKENI. The DNA of the CDR3 is TGTGCCAGCTCGCCCGGTGGGGATGAAAAACTGTTTTTT. Protein sequence: CASSPGGDEKLFF.

The chain links TRBV5-5 to TRBJ2-5; no clear D gene. Trimming removed 0 bases from V and 1 base from J, with 4 bases in between. Germline assignment: CDR1 SGHKS and CDR2 YYEKEE (reference sequence). The length of the CDR3 is 13 residues. DNA for the CDR3: TGTGCCAGCAGCTTGGACCCCCAAGAGACCCAGTACTTC. Residues: CASSLDPQETQYF.

The rearrangement joins TRBV9 to TRBJ1-2, with D hard to call. Per the germline V gene, CDR1 is SGDLS and CDR2 is YYNGEE. There are 12 residues in the CDR3. Trimming pared 4 bases from V and 4 bases from J, leaving 8 bases between. CDR3 sequence reads: CASSFGPYGYTF. The CDR3 DNA is TGTGCCAGCAGCTTCGGACCCTATGGCTACACCTTC.

The rearrangement joins TRBV28 to TRBJ1-4; D remains ambiguous. The germline CDR1 and CDR2 sequences are MDHEN and SYDVKM. The CDR3 is made up of 13 amino acids. V dropped 7 bases and J dropped 5 bases, with 11 bases sitting between them. The CDR3 DNA is TGTGCCAGCAAGGGAACACTCAATGAAAAACTGTTTTTT. This codes for CASKGTLNEKLFF.

V gene TRBV29-1 combines with J gene TRBJ1-2; D may be TRBD1 (6 bases). V was trimmed by 4 bases and J by 7 bases, leaving 10 bases between them. The CDR3 sequence is 11 residues long. Per germline, CDR1 SQVTM and CDR2 ANQGSEA. The CDR3 region has the DNA TGCAGCGTTGGGGGGCATGGTGGCTACACCTTC. Amino acid sequence: CSVGGHGGYTF.

The genes are TRBV6-5 and TRBJ2-7; TRBD1 might be the D (6 bases). CDR1 is MNHEY and CDR2 is SVGAGI in the germline V gene. The CDR3 has 13 amino acids. V lost 0 bases to trimming and J lost 6 bases, with 9 bases between them. Written as DNA, the CDR3 is TGTGCCAGCAGTTACTCTTGGGGGCGCGAGCAGTACTTC. Its translation: CASSYSWGREQYF.

This chain links TRBV11-2 with TRBJ2-7; D not resolved. Trimming shortened V by 1 base and J by 3 bases, and 10 bases separated the two germline ends. The germline V gene encodes CDR1 SGHAT and CDR2 FQNNGV. The CDR3 has 14 residues. CDR3 amino acids: CASSLGLAGYEQYF. DNA of the CDR3: TGTGCCAGCAGCTTAGGTCTTGCTGGCTACGAGCAGTACTTC.

The chain links TRBV13 to TRBJ2-7, with TRBD2 as a possible D gene (5 bases). The CDR3 is made up of 13 amino acids. Between the trimmed V and J ends, which lost 5 bases and 4 bases, there was a span of 12 bases. Germline CDR1 PRHDT, CDR2 FYEKMQ (reference sequence). CDR3 nucleotide sequence: TGTGCCAGCAGCCCTGGACTTAATTACGAGCAGTACTTC. It is translated as CASSPGLNYEQYF. Full variable domain (missing parts from reference TRBV13 and TRBJ2-7): AAGVIQSPRHLIKEKRETATLKCYPIPRHDTVYWYQQGPGQDPQFLISFYEKMQSDKGSIPDRFSAQQFSDYHSELNMSSLELGDSALYFCASSPGLNYEQYFGPGTRLTVT.

The chain links TRBV28 to TRBJ2-7; D is perhaps TRBD2 (6 bases). Germline values: CDR1 MDHEN, CDR2 SYDVKM. This CDR3 region has 14 residues. V was clipped by 7 bases and J by 2 bases, with 15 bases between them. CDR3 DNA: TGTGCCAGCACCTCCGGGACTCCAACCTACGAGCAGTACTTC. This translates into CASTSGTPTYEQYF.

The J gene is TRBJ2-1, the V gene TRBV10-2, with 12 positions matching TRBD2. The V segment lost 5 bases and the J segment 1 base; nucleotides outside the gene matches: 12. The CDR3 loop spans 19 amino acids. Germline CDR1 is WSHSY and CDR2 is SAAADI. This CDR3 is CASSPTLAGGPSSYNEQFF. DNA of the CDR3: TGCGCCAGCAGTCCAACTCTAGCGGGAGGGCCTTCTTCCTACAATGAGCAGTTCTTC.

V and J are TRBV7-2 and TRBJ1-4, with unresolved D. The CDR3 sequence is 17 residues long. Germline V lookup: CDR1 SGHTA, CDR2 FQGNSA. Deletions cut 5 bases from V and 14 bases from J, with 30 bases between. CDR3 protein: CASSLQGPSVIPALLFF. The DNA of the CDR3 is TGTGCCAGCAGCCTCCAAGGTCCTAGCGTCATACCCGCACTCCTGTTTTTT. Drawing the rest from reference TRBV7-2 and TRBJ1-4, the complete variable domain is GAGVSQSPSNKVTEKGKDVELRCDPISGHTALYWYRQSLGQGLEFLIYFQGNSAPDKSGLPSDRFSAERTGGSVSTLTIQRTQQEDSAVYLCASSLQGPSVIPALLFFGSGTQLSVL.

This chain uses TRBV28 with TRBJ2-7; 7 nucleotides align to TRBD2. The CDR3 has 16 amino acids. Looked up from germline, CDR1 is MDHEN and CDR2 is SYDVKM. V lost 1 base and J lost 5; bases outside the gene matches: 11. The CDR3 DNA reads as TGTGCCAGCAGTTTATTTGCTAGGACTAGTAGTAACGAGCAGTACTTC. As protein: CASSLFARTSSNEQYF.

To note about this clone: The junction shows a germline mismatch at one end, possibly a read error. J is TRBJ2-1 and V is TRBV11-3; TRBD1 aligns across 10 bases. Germline V gene lookup returns CDR1 SGHNT and CDR2 YENEEA. The CDR3 has 15 amino acids. DNA of the CDR3: TGTGCCAGCAGCTTAGTGTCCGGACAGGGACAGGGGATGGTCTTC. Amino acid sequence: CASSLVSGQGQGMVF.

The chain has TRBV11-3 and TRBJ1-1; TRBD1 might be the D (5 bases). The CDR3 runs 14 residues. Per the germline V gene, CDR1 is SGHNT and CDR2 is YENEEA. V was shortened by 1 base and J by 4 bases, with 10 bases between the two germline ends. The CDR3: CASSLGGGVTEAFF. The CDR3 DNA reads as TGTGCCAGCAGCTTAGGTGGGGGTGTCACTGAAGCTTTCTTT. Full variable domain (outside the CDR3, taken from reference TRBV11-3 and TRBJ1-1): EAGVVQSPRYKIIEKKQPVAFWCNPISGHNTLYWYLQNLGQGPELLIRYENEEAVDDSQLPKDRFSAERLKGVDSTLKIQPAELGDSAVYLCASSLGGGVTEAFFGQGTRLTVV.

The chain couples TRBV6-5 to TRBJ1-5; perhaps TRBD1 as D (6 bases). CDR1 is MNHEY, CDR2 SVGAGI, per germline. V was shortened by 6 bases and J by 6 bases, with 12 bases between the two germline ends. This CDR3 has 13 amino acids. The CDR3, as DNA: TGTGCCAGCAGCCACGGACAGTTTCAGCCCCAGCATTTT. The encoded protein is CASSHGQFQPQHF.

The rearrangement joins TRBV4-2 to TRBJ2-2; D ambiguous. The CDR3 totals 15 residues. Germline CDR1 LGHNA, CDR2 YNFKEQ. Trimming left V 2 bases short and J 4 bases short, with 11 bases between. This CDR3 reads CASSQRKTGTGELFF. Here the CDR3 DNA reads TGTGCCAGCAGCCAACGGAAAACGGGCACCGGGGAGCTGTTTTTT.

The chain couples TRBV24-1 to TRBJ2-6; perhaps TRBD1 as D (5 bases). V gave up 9 bases and J gave up 1 base, with 9 bases separating them. Germline V gives CDR1 KGHDR, CDR2 SFDVKD. CDR3 length equals 14 residues. The CDR3 reads CATDSSSGANVLTF. CDR3 sequence (DNA): TGTGCCACCGACAGTAGTTCTGGGGCCAACGTCCTGACTTTC.

The gene calls are TRBV11-3 and TRBJ1-3; maybe TRBD1 (6 bases). Trimming left V 10 bases short and J 0 bases short, with 22 bases between. The CDR3 runs to 17 residues. The germline V gene encodes CDR1 SGHNT and CDR2 YENEEA. The CDR3 sequence is CANEGESGEPSGNTIYF. The CDR3 DNA reads as TGTGCCAACGAGGGGGAAAGCGGGGAGCCCTCTGGAAACACCATATATTTT.

In this sample, this clone turned up once. The V call is TRBV27, the J call TRBJ1-6; TRBD1 aligns across 7 bases. In germline, CDR1 is MNHEY, CDR2 SMNVEV (reference sequence). Trimming took 4 bases from V and 5 from J; bases not matched to a gene: 11. CDR3 length: 17 amino acids. The CDR3 bases are TGTGCCAGCAGTTCCCCGTTGCGGGGGACAGATAATTCACCCCTCCACTTT. Translated, it gives CASSSPLRGTDNSPLHF.

The rearrangement uses TRBV27 and TRBJ1-6, with a weak D call TRBD1 (6 bases). Per germline, CDR1 MNHEY and CDR2 SMNVEV (reference sequence). CDR3 length: 17 residues. Trimming took 8 bases from V and 0 from J, leaving 17 bases between them. Here the CDR3 DNA reads TGTGCCAGCGGGAGGACAGTGCGTAGCTCCTATAATTCACCCCTCCACTTT. Its protein product is CASGRTVRSSYNSPLHF.

This chain connects TRBV7-2 to TRBJ1-1, with TRBD1 identical over 8 bases. With V trimmed by 3 bases and J by 0 bases, 3 bases remained unmatched. Per the germline V gene, CDR1 is SGHTA and CDR2 is FQGNSA. The CDR3 extends over 15 amino acids. CDR3 in DNA: TGTGCCAGCAGCTTTCCCAGGGGGCTGAACACTGAAGCTTTCTTT. Its translation is CASSFPRGLNTEAFF.

This clone came up a few times. CDR3 bases: TGTGCCAGCAGTTTGTTTGGACAGGGCCGGCAGCCCCAGCATTTT. The encoded protein is CASSLFGQGRQPQHF. This sequence joins TRBV28 and TRBJ1-5; 8 bases fit TRBD1. The CDR3 is 15 amino acids. J lost 7 bases, V lost 3 bases, and 8 bases had no gene match. The germline V gene encodes CDR1 MDHEN and CDR2 SYDVKM.

The V and J genes are TRBV2 and TRBJ2-1; D gene unclear. V lost 6 bases and J 2 bases, leaving 14 bases between the germline ends. This CDR3 contains 15 residues. CDR1 is SNHLY and CDR2 is FYNNEI in the germline V gene. CDR3 bases: TGTGCCAGCAGAAGATCGCAGGTACCCTACAATGAGCAGTTCTTC. Its translation: CASRRSQVPYNEQFF.

This sequence joins TRBV5-4 and TRBJ2-7, with 8 nucleotides matching TRBD2. There are 15 residues in the CDR3. Germline assignment: CDR1 SGHNT and CDR2 YYREEE (reference sequence). The junction had 13 bases not matched to a gene; V was cut back by 4 bases and J by 7 bases. CDR3 protein: CASSTGGPVQDEQYF. The CDR3 DNA follows: TGTGCCAGCAGCACGGGAGGGCCGGTTCAGGATGAGCAGTACTTC.

The chain links TRBV7-3 to TRBJ2-7; TRBD2 matches at 8 bases. Germline CDR1 reads SGHTA; CDR2 reads FQGTGA. The V segment lost 0 bases and the J segment 3 bases; nucleotides outside the gene matches: 1. CDR3 length: 14 amino acids. The CDR3 loop reads CASSLTSGVYEQYF. The CDR3 DNA follows: TGTGCCAGCAGCTTAACTAGCGGGGTCTACGAGCAGTACTTC.